This entry describes one T cell receptor beta chain. Its antigen is as yet unknown. V lost 3 bases, J lost 4 bases, and 17 bases lay in between. The CDR3 covers 16 residues. Germline V gene data show CDR1 as SGDLS and CDR2 as YYNGEE. Sample time point: blood 4 weeks post-SBRT, at nephrectomy. Specified treatment: 15 Gy SBRT to primary tumor, nephrectomy 4 weeks later. Clear cell pathology was present in this patient's renal cell carcinoma. This specimen comes from a study of radiation and T cells in renal cell carcinoma. Study findings and constraints: From baseline, blood top tumor clonotypes peaked at 2 weeks post-radiation.

TCRdb's copy holds only in-frame clones and misses some; the assay was immunoSEQ multiplex PCR. The top ten clones hold roughly 10% of a sample with about 170,000 clones, about 87% of them seen once. Sequenced here: blood, sampled from a patient whose treatment included radiotherapy and nephrectomy. The V and J genes are TRBV9 and TRBJ1-3, with a possible D match to TRBD1 (5 bases). This TCR was sampled from a woman aged 45-59 years with renal cell carcinoma. CDR3 nucleotide sequence: TGTGCCAGCAGCGCCGCTGGGGGTAGGGTCGGAAACACCATATATTTT. This sequence encodes CASSAAGGRVGNTIYF.